This T cell receptor beta chain was observed in a study of blood T cells in healthy people across ages. CDR1 SNHLY and CDR2 FYNNEI come from the germline V gene. The CDR3 has 15 residues. V gave up 6 bases and J gave up 3 bases, with 15 bases separating them. Primed by a sample-barcoded 5' primer and a J-beta primer mix, a second PCR proceeded for 7 to 11 cycles. TCRdb re-analysed the 5' RACE reads in MiXCR, keeping a single row per CDR3 protein. The data contain about 780,000 distinct CDR3 sequences, around 50% of them singletons. This clonotype has a single count. The rearrangement joins TRBV2 to TRBJ2-1; D tentatively reads TRBD1 or TRBD2 (5 bases each). What was sequenced was blood. The clonotype originates from a man of 80 years or more in good health. The CDR3, as DNA: TGTGCCAGCAGGGACCGGGACGCAATCTACAATGAGCAGTTCTTC. Amino acids: CASRDRDAIYNEQFF.